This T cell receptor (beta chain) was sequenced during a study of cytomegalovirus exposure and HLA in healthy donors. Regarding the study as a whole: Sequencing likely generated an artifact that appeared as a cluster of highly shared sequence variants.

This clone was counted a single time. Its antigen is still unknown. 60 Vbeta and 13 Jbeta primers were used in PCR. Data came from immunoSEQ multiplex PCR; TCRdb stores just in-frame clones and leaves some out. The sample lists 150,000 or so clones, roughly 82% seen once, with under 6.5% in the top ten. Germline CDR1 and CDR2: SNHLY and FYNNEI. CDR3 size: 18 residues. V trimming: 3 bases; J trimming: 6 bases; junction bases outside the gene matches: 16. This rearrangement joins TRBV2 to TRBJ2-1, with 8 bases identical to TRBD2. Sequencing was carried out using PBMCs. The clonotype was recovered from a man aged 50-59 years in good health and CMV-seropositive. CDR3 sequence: CASSESAGGPYPLNEQFF. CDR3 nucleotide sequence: TGTGCCAGCAGTGAGAGCGCGGGGGGCCCCTATCCCCTCAATGAGCAGTTCTTC.